The 18 T cell receptor beta chains below come from one sample, sequenced in a study of cytomegalovirus exposure and HLA in healthy donors. Primers for the PCR totalled 60 Vbeta and 13 Jbeta. Some clones are missing from TCRdb's copy, which holds only in-frame ones; the method was immunoSEQ multiplex PCR. The sample shows roughly 200,000 clones, approximately 84% of them seen only once. Sequencing was carried out using PBMCs. The receptors shown here come from a female donor in good health and CMV-seronegative.

V and J are TRBV7-9 and TRBJ1-1; TRBD1 matches 8 bases. The CDR3 consists of 13 residues. CDR1 and CDR2 from the germline V gene are SEHNR and FQNEAQ (reference sequence). Unmatched junction bases numbered 3, after V lost 5 bases and J lost 4 bases. CDR3 region: CASSAQGATEAFF. As DNA, the CDR3 is TGTGCCAGCAGCGCGCAGGGGGCCACTGAAGCTTTCTTT.

This chain connects TRBV6-5 to TRBJ2-5; 7 nucleotides align to TRBD1. Germline CDR1 and CDR2: MNHEY and SVGAGI. J lost 2 bases, V lost 7 bases, and 7 bases had no gene match. The CDR3 totals 14 residues. CDR3 amino acids: CASTSQGWQETQYF. CDR3 DNA sequence: TGTGCCAGCACTTCACAGGGGTGGCAAGAGACCCAGTACTTC.

The rearrangement joins TRBV18 to TRBJ1-1; TRBD1 aligns across 7 bases. CDR3 size: 14 residues. V shed 4 bases and J 4 bases; nucleotides not matched to a gene: 6. CDR1 and CDR2 from the germline V gene are KGHSH and LQKENI. CDR3 sequence: CASSRQQGVTEAFF. The DNA for the CDR3 is TGTGCCAGCTCACGGCAGCAGGGGGTCACTGAAGCTTTCTTT.

The CDR3, as DNA: TGCGCCAGCAGCCAAGAGCCCCTAGCGGGAGGCAATGAGCAGTTCTTC. This gives the protein CASSQEPLAGGNEQFF. The chain employs TRBV4-3 and TRBJ2-1; TRBD2 aligns across 11 bases. Germline CDR1 LGHNA, CDR2 YSLEER. This CDR3 spans 16 amino acids. V lost 0 bases and J lost 6; bases outside the gene matches: 4.

V and J are TRBV30 and TRBJ1-1, with D hard to call. Trimming left V 1 base short and J 2 bases short, with 17 bases between. This CDR3 is built from 16 residues. Germline loops: CDR1 GTSNPN, CDR2 SVGIG (reference sequence). In nucleotides, the CDR3 is TGTGCCTGGAGTGGGGCCATGTGGAGGGCCAACACTGAAGCTTTCTTT. This codes for CAWSGAMWRANTEAFF.

This rearrangement joins TRBV2 to TRBJ1-5, with unresolved D. The CDR3 consists of 13 residues. V lost 4 bases and J lost 1, with 5 bases in between. CDR1 and CDR2 from the germline V gene are SNHLY and FYNNEI. The CDR3 loop is CASSAGSNQPQHF. CDR3 DNA: TGTGCCAGCAGTGCAGGAAGCAATCAGCCCCAGCATTTT.

This sequence joins TRBV6-5 and TRBJ1-1; 9 nucleotides match TRBD1. Germline CDR1 and CDR2: MNHEY and SVGAGI. V lost 5 bases, J lost 5 bases, and 3 bases stayed unmatched. The CDR3 length is 13 residues. The CDR3 DNA is TGTGCCAGCAGTATTGACAGGGGGACTGAAGCTTTCTTT. Its translation: CASSIDRGTEAFF.

This chain uses TRBV29-1 with TRBJ2-5; 8 bases map to TRBD1. The DNA end favors TRBJ2-7, so the J call may be wrong. This CDR3 comprises 12 residues. The germline V gene has CDR1 SQVTM and CDR2 ANQGSEA. CDR3 sequence (DNA): TGCAGCGCCGCGACAGGGGCCTACGAGCAGTACTTC. Protein sequence: CSAATGAYEQYF.

V usage is TRBV5-1 and J usage is TRBJ2-1; 7 positions match TRBD2. The germline V gene encodes CDR1 SGHRS and CDR2 YFSETQ. This CDR3 has 15 residues. Trimming cost V 3 bases and J 7 bases; bases outside gene matches: 10. CDR3 nucleotide sequence: TGCGCCAGCAGCTGGGGGGGAGGGGATCGGAATGAGCAGTTCTTC. Its translation: CASSWGGGDRNEQFF.

The chain couples TRBV5-4 to TRBJ1-2; 8 bases are a match to TRBD1. Germline trimming cut 5 bases from V and 5 bases from J; bases unmatched to any gene: 8. The CDR3 loop spans 14 amino acids. Germline V lookup: CDR1 SGHNT, CDR2 YYREEE (reference sequence). CDR3 sequence: CASSSDRGGYGYTF. The CDR3, as DNA: TGTGCCAGCAGTTCTGACAGGGGCGGGTATGGCTACACCTTC.

The V gene is TRBV7-2, the J gene TRBJ2-7; D possibly corresponds to TRBD2 (6 bases). The CDR3 covers 15 residues. V lost 5 bases and J lost 0, with 14 bases in between. The germline gives CDR1 SGHTA, CDR2 FQGNSA. The CDR3 coding sequence is TGTGCCAGCAGCACTGGATGGGGAGGCTCCTACGAGCAGTACTTC. Translated: CASSTGWGGSYEQYF.

The CDR3 spells CAIGAPYSNQPQHF. In DNA, the CDR3 is TGTGCCATCGGAGCTCCGTATAGCAATCAGCCCCAGCATTTT. The chain joins TRBV28 to TRBJ1-5; no firm D call. V was trimmed by 10 bases and J by 0 bases, leaving 13 bases between them. Germline CDR1 and CDR2: MDHEN and SYDVKM. The CDR3 is 14 residues long.

This rearrangement joins TRBV6-6 to TRBJ2-2, with a weak D call TRBD2 (5 bases). Trimming removed 1 base from V and 1 base from J, with 10 bases in between. The germline gives CDR1 MNHNY, CDR2 SVGAGI (reference sequence). CDR3 size: 16 residues. This chain's CDR3 is CASSYLGRVNTGELFF. For the CDR3, the DNA is TGTGCCAGCAGTTACTTAGGGCGGGTGAACACCGGGGAGCTGTTTTTT.

This sequence joins TRBV18 and TRBJ2-7; no firm D call. Germline V gene lookup returns CDR1 KGHSH and CDR2 LQKENI. The CDR3 covers 14 residues. Trimming took off 0 bases at V and 4 bases at J, with 10 bases between the two ends. The CDR3 is CASSPPRSGYEQYF. The DNA of the CDR3 is TGTGCCAGCTCACCACCGAGGTCCGGTTACGAGCAGTACTTC.

In its sample, this clone was seen a few times. The gene calls are TRBV21-1 and TRBJ2-7; the D call in the table, TRBD2, was not verified against the DNA. TRBV21-1 is assigned pseudogene status. This CDR3 comprises 11 residues. This chain's CDR3 is CASTSDYEQYF. The DNA of the CDR3 is TGTGCCAGTACTAGCGATTACGAGCAGTACTTC.

The CDR3 region has the DNA TGTGCCAGCAGCTCCTCAGGGTACTCCTACAATGAGCAGTTCTTC. It translates to CASSSSGYSYNEQFF. V gene TRBV7-8 combines with J gene TRBJ2-1; possible D gene TRBD1, 5 bases. V was clipped by 4 bases and J by 0 bases, with 10 bases between them. From germline, CDR1 is SGHVS and CDR2 FQNEAQ. The CDR3 is 15 residues long.

This clone showed up just a few times. The V gene is TRBV27, the J gene TRBJ2-2, with a possible D match to TRBD1 (6 bases). Germline V lookup: CDR1 MNHEY, CDR2 SMNVEV (reference sequence). Trimming shortened V by 0 bases and J by 6 bases, and 8 bases separated the two germline ends. This CDR3 has 14 amino acids. CDR3 sequence reads: CASSLSGGPGELFF. As DNA, the CDR3 is TGTGCCAGCAGTTTATCAGGGGGTCCCGGGGAGCTGTTTTTT.

J is TRBJ1-1 and V is TRBV15; D gene unclear. V was pared by 0 bases and J by 4 bases, with 12 bases between. Germline CDR1 is LNHNV and CDR2 is YYDKDF (reference sequence). This CDR3 has 15 residues. CDR3 DNA sequence: TGTGCCACCAGCAGAGAAGCCCTGCCGGGCACTGAAGCTTTCTTT. Translated: CATSREALPGTEAFF.